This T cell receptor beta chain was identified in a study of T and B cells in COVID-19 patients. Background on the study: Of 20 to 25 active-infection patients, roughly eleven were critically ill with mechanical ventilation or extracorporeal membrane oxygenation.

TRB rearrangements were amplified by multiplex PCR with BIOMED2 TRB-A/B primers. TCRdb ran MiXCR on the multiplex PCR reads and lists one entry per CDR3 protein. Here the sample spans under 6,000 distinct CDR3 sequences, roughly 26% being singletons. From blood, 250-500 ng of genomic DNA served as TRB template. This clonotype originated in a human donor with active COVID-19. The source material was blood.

The DNA for the CDR3 is TGTGCCAGCAGTTTCTTTCCCCCATGGACAGGGGAAAATCAGCCCCAGCATTTT. As protein: CASSFFPPWTGENQPQHF. This chain connects TRBV27 to TRBJ1-5, with TRBD1 identical over 9 bases. Germline-derived CDR1 and CDR2 are MNHEY and SMNVEV (reference sequence). The ends lost 3 bases at V and 4 bases at J; junction bases unmatched: 13. The CDR3 loop spans 18 amino acids.